This TCR beta chain was sequenced in a study of blood T cell repertoires in COVID-19. For the study at large: The United States, Italy and Spain provided the acute and convalescent COVID-19 samples. T cells, B-cell-depleted T cells, or PBMCs provided the cDNA or gDNA that served as material.

Under the authors' procedure: From reference gene primer amplification, estimates of nucleated cell counts were derived. The protocol was immunoSEQ multiplex PCR, while the TCRdb copy is restricted to in-frame clones and leaves out a portion. V and J calls and clone size are as listed in that table; D and trimming were resolved from the DNA. In the table there are approximately 130,000 clones, under 85% of which are singletons. Germline V gene sequence: CDR1 LNHDA, CDR2 SQIVND (reference sequence). With V trimmed by 4 bases and J by 9 bases, 5 bases remained unmatched. CDR3 length: 14 residues. The genes are TRBV19 and TRBJ2-1, with TRBD2 identical over 11 bases. The sequence derives from a middle-aged man with active or convalescent COVID-19. Sequencing input: peripheral blood. The CDR3 DNA reads as TGTGCCAGTAGTAATAGCGGGGGGGCTCTTGAGCAGTTCTTC. This sequence encodes CASSNSGGALEQFF. Together with reference TRBV19 and TRBJ2-1, the CDR3 gives the full variable domain: DGGITQSPKYLFRKEGQNVTLSCEQNLNHDAMYWYRQDPGQGLRLIYYSQIVNDFQKGDIAEGYSVSREKKESFPLTVTSAQKNPTAFYLCASSNSGGALEQFFGPGTRLTVL.